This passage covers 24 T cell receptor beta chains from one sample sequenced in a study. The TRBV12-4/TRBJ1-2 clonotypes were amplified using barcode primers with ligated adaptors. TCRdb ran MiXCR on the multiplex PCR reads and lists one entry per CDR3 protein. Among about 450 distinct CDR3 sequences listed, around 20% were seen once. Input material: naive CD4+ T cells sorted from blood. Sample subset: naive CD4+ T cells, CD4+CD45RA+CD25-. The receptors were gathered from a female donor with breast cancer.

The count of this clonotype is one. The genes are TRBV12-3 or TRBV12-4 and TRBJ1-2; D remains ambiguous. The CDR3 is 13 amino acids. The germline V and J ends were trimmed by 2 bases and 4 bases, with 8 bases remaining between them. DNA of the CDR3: TGTGCCAGCAGTTTATCCGGACGCTATGGCTACACCTTC. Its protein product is CASSLSGRYGYTF.

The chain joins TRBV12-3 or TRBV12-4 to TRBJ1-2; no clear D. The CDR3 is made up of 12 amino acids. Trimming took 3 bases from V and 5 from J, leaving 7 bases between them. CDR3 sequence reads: CASSFRRYGYTF. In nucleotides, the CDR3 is TGTGCCAGCAGTTTCAGGCGATATGGCTACACCTTC.

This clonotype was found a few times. Here the CDR3 DNA reads TGTGCCAGCAGCCCTAACTATGGCTACACCTTC. The encoded protein is CASSPNYGYTF. The chain combines TRBV12-3 or TRBV12-4 with TRBJ1-2; D gene ambiguous. This CDR3 has 11 amino acids. Trimming stripped 6 bases from V and 0 bases from J, with 2 bases between.

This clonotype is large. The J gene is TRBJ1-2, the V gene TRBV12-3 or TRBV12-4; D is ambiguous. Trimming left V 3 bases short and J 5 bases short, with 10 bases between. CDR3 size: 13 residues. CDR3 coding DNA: TGTGCCAGCAGTTTTCAGCCCAGTTATGGCTACACCTTC. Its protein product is CASSFQPSYGYTF.

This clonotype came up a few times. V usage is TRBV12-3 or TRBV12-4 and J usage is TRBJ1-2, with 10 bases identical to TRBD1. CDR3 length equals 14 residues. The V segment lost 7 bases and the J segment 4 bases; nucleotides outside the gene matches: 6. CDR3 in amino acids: CASIRGQGSYGYTF. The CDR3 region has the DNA TGTGCCAGCATACGGGGACAGGGGAGCTATGGCTACACCTTC.

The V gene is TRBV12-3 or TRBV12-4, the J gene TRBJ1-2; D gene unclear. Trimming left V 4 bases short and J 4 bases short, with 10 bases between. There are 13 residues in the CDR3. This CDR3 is CASSSDNPYGYTF. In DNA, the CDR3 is TGTGCCAGCAGTTCTGACAATCCCTATGGCTACACCTTC.

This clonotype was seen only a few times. The CDR3 sequence: CASTGQGLTMGYTF. In DNA, the CDR3 is TGTGCCAGCACCGGACAGGGGCTAACTATGGGCTACACCTTC. The chain employs TRBV12-3 or TRBV12-4 and TRBJ1-2; TRBD1 aligns across 9 bases. The CDR3 length is 14 residues. V lost 7 bases to trimming and J lost 8 bases; unmatched junction nucleotides: 11.

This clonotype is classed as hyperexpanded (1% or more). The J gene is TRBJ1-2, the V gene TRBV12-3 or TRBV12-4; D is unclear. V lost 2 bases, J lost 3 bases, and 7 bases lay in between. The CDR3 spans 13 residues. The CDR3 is CASSLKVYYGYTF. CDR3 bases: TGTGCCAGCAGTTTAAAGGTTTACTATGGCTACACCTTC.

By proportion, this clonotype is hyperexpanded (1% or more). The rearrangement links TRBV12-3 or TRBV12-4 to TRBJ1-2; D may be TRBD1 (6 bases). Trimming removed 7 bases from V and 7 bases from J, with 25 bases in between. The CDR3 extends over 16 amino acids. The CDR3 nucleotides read TGTGCCAGCACCGCCATGCCTTTGACAGGAACCGCTGGCTACACCTTC. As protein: CASTAMPLTGTAGYTF.

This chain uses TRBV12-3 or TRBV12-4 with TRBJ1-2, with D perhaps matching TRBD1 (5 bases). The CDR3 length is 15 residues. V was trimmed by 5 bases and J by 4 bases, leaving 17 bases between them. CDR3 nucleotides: TGTGCCAGCAGTCGACCGACCGGGACTCTCTATGGCTACACCTTC. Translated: CASSRPTGTLYGYTF.

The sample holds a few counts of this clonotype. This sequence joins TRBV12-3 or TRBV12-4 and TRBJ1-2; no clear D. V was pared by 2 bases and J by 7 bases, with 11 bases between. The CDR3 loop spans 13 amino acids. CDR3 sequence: CASSLFSRTGYTF. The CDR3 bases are TGTGCCAGCAGTTTATTCTCCAGAACTGGCTACACCTTC.

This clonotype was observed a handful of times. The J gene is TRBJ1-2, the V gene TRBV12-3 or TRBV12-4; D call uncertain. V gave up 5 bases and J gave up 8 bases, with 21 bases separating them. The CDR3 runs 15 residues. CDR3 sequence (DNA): TGTGCCAGCAGTCCCGGCCCGTTTGGATCGGTAGGCTACACCTTC. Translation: CASSPGPFGSVGYTF.

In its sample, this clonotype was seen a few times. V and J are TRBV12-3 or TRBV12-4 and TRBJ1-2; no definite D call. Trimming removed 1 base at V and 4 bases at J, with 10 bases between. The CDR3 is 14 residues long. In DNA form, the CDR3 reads TGTGCCAGCAGTTTAGACGGGGTCTTCTATGGCTACACCTTC. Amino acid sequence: CASSLDGVFYGYTF.

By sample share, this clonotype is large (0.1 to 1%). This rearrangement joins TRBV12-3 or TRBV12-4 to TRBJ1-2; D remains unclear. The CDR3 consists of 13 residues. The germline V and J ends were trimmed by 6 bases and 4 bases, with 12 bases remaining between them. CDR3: CASSIGRIYGYTF. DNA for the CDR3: TGTGCCAGCAGCATCGGACGCATCTATGGCTACACCTTC.

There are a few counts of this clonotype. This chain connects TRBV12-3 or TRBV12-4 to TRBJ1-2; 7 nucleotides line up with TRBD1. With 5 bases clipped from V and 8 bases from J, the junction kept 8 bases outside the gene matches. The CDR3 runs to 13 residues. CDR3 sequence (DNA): TGTGCCAGCAGTCACGACAGGGAACGGGGCTACACCTTC. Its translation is CASSHDRERGYTF.

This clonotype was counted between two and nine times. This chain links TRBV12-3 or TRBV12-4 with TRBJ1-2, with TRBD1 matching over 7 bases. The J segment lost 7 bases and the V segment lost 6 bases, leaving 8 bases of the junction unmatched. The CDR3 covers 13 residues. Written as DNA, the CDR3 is TGTGCCAGCAGCCCGGGACAGCCTGCTGGCTACACCTTC. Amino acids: CASSPGQPAGYTF.

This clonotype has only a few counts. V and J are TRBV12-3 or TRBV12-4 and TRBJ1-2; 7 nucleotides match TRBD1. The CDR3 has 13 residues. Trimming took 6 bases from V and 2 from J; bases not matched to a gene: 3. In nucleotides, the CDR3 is TGTGCCAGCAGCGGACAGGACAACTATGGCTACACCTTC. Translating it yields CASSGQDNYGYTF.

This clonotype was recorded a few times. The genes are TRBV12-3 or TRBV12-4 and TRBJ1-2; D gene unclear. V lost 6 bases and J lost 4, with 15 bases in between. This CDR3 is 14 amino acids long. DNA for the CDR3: TGTGCCAGCAGCCTCAGTACCGGGCCCTATGGCTACACCTTC. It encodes CASSLSTGPYGYTF.

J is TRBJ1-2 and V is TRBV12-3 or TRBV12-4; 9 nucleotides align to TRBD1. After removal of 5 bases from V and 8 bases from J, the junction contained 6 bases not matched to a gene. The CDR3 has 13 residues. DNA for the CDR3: TGTGCCAGCAGTGCCGGGACAGGGTCGGGCTACACCTTC. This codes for CASSAGTGSGYTF.

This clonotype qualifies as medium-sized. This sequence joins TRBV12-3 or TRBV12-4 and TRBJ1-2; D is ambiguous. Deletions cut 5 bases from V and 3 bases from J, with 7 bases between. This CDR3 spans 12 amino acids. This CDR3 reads CASSHSDYGYTF. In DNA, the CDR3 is TGTGCCAGCAGTCACTCAGACTATGGCTACACCTTC.

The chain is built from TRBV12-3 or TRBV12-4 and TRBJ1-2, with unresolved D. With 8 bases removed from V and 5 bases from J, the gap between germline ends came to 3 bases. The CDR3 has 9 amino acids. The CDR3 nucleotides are TGTGCCAGCGGTTATGGCTACACCTTC. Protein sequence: CASGYGYTF.

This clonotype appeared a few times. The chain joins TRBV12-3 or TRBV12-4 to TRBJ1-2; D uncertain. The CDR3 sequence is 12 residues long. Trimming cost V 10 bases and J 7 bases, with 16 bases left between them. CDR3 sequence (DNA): TGTGCCACCACCCGCCACGCGGGTGGCTACACCTTC. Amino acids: CATTRHAGGYTF.

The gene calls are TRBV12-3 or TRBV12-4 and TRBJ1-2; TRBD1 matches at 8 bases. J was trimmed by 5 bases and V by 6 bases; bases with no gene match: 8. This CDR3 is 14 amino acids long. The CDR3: CASSPGRQGYGYTF. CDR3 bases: TGTGCCAGCAGCCCGGGCCGACAGGGGTATGGCTACACCTTC.

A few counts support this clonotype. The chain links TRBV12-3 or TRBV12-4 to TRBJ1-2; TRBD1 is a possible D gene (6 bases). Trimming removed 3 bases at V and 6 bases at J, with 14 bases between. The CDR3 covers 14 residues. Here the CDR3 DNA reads TGTGCCAGCAGTTTGCGGGACAAGGCTCATGGCTACACCTTC. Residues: CASSLRDKAHGYTF.